This is a list of T cell receptor beta chains from one sample in a study of shared clonotypes between healthy human individuals. The table came from immunoSEQ multiplex PCR; TCRdb's copy has only in-frame clones and leaves some out. Of 2 million to 3 million clones in the sample, 80% to 95% were seen once. Sequenced: naive CD4+ T cells from PBMCs. The receptors derive from a man aged 18-30 years in good health. Some clones in this sample may be carry-over from other donors' samples. CDR3s include the opening cysteine and the closing phenylalanine or tryptophan. Each record gives: V gene, clone size, D gene, J gene, CDR3 protein, CDR3 DNA. A D gene is named only where the DNA matches it firmly. Clone size, where shown, is once, few, many, or a class for clones that have expanded.

TRBV9	NA	NA	TRBJ1-2	CASSPNPGLGGYGYTF	TGTGCCAGCAGCCCCAACCCGGGGTTAGGTGGGTATGGCTACACCTTC
TRBV14	NA	NA	TRBJ1-1	CASSTRGMNTEAFF	TGTGCCAGTTCGACCAGGGGTATGAACACTGAAGCTTTCTTT
TRBV2	NA	TRBD1	TRBJ1-4	CASSRQGAGEKLFF	TGTGCCAGCAGTCGACAGGGGGCAGGGGAAAAACTGTTTTTT
TRBV6-6	once	TRBD2	TRBJ2-1	CASRLADLRNEQFF	TGTGCCAGCAGACTAGCGGACCTGAGGAATGAGCAGTTCTTC
TRBV25-1	NA	TRBD1	TRBJ2-7	CASSESLPTGVTGEQYF	TGTGCCAGCAGTGAATCACTCCCGACAGGGGTGACGGGGGAGCAGTACTTC
TRBV6-1	NA	NA	TRBJ1-2	CASSEQRQGGYTF	TGTGCCAGCAGTGAACAGAGGCAGGGGGGCTACACCTTC
TRBV20-1	NA	NA	TRBJ2-1	CSAREANEQFF	TGCAGTGCTAGAGAGGCCAATGAGCAGTTCTTC
TRBV2	NA	NA	TRBJ1-5	CASSEEMGFNQPQHF	TGTGCCAGCAGTGAAGAGATGGGATTCAATCAGCCCCAGCATTTT
TRBV6-1	NA	NA	TRBJ2-7	CASSEIDGSSYEQYF	TGTGCCAGCAGTGAAATTGACGGGAGCTCCTACGAGCAGTACTTC
TRBV30	NA	NA	TRBJ1-2	CAWSVPGALGKDYGYTF	TGTGCCTGGAGTGTACCGGGGGCGCTTGGAAAGGACTATGGCTACACCTTC
TRBV12-2	once	NA	TRBJ2-5	CASRPPDCQETQYF	TGTGCAAGTCGCCCACCGGACTGCCAAGAGACCCAGTACTTC
TRBV27	NA	NA	TRBJ2-3	CARGHHYTNTQYF	TGTGCCAGGGGACATCACTACACAAATACGCAGTATTTT
TRBV6-6	once	NA	TRBJ2-5	CASSYSGGQETQYF	TGTGCCAGCAGTTACTCTGGCGGACAAGAGACCCAGTACTTC
TRBV28	NA	TRBD2	TRBJ2-5	CASSSSGLAPGGETQYF	TGTGCCAGCAGTTCGTCCGGGCTGGCTCCGGGGGGAGAGACCCAGTACTTC
TRBV4-1	few	NA	TRBJ1-1	CASSRGHMNTEAFF	TGCGCCAGCAGCCGCGGACATATGAACACTGAAGCTTTCTTT
TRBV7-3	NA	NA	TRBJ1-1	CASSLTGLRTEAFF	TGTGCCAGCAGCTTAACCGGACTAAGGACTGAAGCTTTCTTT
TRBV5-1	once	NA	TRBJ2-7	CASSLAAGADEQYF	TGCGCCAGCAGCTTGGCCGCGGGGGCGGACGAGCAGTACTTC
TRBV4-1	NA	NA	TRBJ2-7	CASSQDYAGGVSEQYF	TGCGCCAGCAGCCAAGATTATGCGGGCGGGGTCAGCGAGCAGTACTTC
TRBV2	NA	TRBD1	TRBJ1-5	CASSLQGAGQPQHF	TGTGCCAGCAGCCTACAGGGGGCCGGTCAGCCCCAGCATTTT
TRBV7-9	NA	NA	TRBJ1-2	CASSFGDRITTGYTF	TGTGCCAGCAGCTTCGGAGACAGGATAACTACCGGCTACACCTTC
TRBV6-5	NA	NA	TRBJ2-1	CASSTGTTTYNEQFF	TGTGCCAGCAGTACCGGGACCACTACCTACAATGAGCAGTTCTTC
TRBV30	few	NA	TRBJ1-1	CAWSVGTGEAFF	TGTGCCTGGAGTGTAGGGACGGGTGAAGCTTTCTTT
TRBV28	NA	TRBD1	TRBJ1-5	CASSDRGPNPQHF	TGTGCCAGCAGCGACAGGGGCCCGAACCCCCAGCATTTT
TRBV29-1	NA	NA	TRBJ1-2	CSVGGTYGYTF	TGCAGCGTCGGAGGGACCTATGGCTACACCTTC
TRBV27	NA	NA	TRBJ2-3	CASSLQTSTDTQYF	TGTGCCAGCAGTTTACAGACTAGCACAGATACGCAGTATTTT
TRBV19	NA	NA	TRBJ1-4	CASSMNGKLFF	TGTGCCAGTAGTATGAACGGAAAACTGTTTTTT
TRBV5-1	NA	NA	TRBJ2-7	CASSLGPTEYEQYF	TGCGCCAGCAGCTTGGGACCGACAGAGTACGAGCAGTACTTC
TRBV4-1	NA	TRBD2	TRBJ2-5	CASSQDRGLAGGETQYF	TGCGCCAGCAGCCAAGATCGGGGACTAGCGGGAGGAGAGACCCAGTACTTC